This is a list of T cell receptor beta chains from one sample in a study of blood T cell repertoires in COVID-19. Produced via immunoSEQ multiplex PCR; TCRdb's table is partial and in-frame only. The sample includes roughly 410,000 clones, 89% of them seen just once. Sequencing was done on a sample of peripheral blood. Receptor source: a woman aged 40 to 55 with COVID-19, enrolled during active disease. The CDR3 runs from the conserved cysteine through the conserved F or W. D genes are given only for firm matches. Clone size, where shown, is once, few, many, or a class for clones that have expanded.

v_gene: TRBV2
d_gene: TRBD1
j_gene: TRBJ1-6
abundance: NA
CDR3aa: CASSEFGTGSSSPLHF
CDR3nt: TGTGCCAGCAGTGAATTTGGGACAGGGTCTAGTTCACCCCTCCACTTT

v_gene: TRBV18
d_gene: TRBD1
j_gene: TRBJ2-7
abundance: NA
CDR3aa: CASSRQGLSYEQYF
CDR3nt: TGTGCCAGCTCAAGACAGGGCCTCTCCTACGAGCAGTACTTC

v_gene: TRBV7-2
d_gene: NA
j_gene: TRBJ1-1
abundance: NA
CDR3aa: CASSLTRAFF
CDR3nt: TGTGCCAGCAGCCTAACCCGAGCTTTCTTT

v_gene: TRBV27
d_gene: TRBD1
j_gene: TRBJ1-5
abundance: once
CDR3aa: CASSLVGQASYSNQPQHF
CDR3nt: TGTGCCAGCAGTTTAGTGGGACAGGCCTCATATAGCAATCAGCCCCAGCATTTT

v_gene: TRBV7-2
d_gene: TRBD2
j_gene: TRBJ2-7
abundance: NA
CDR3aa: CASTGTRKYEQYF
CDR3nt: TGTGCCAGCACGGGGACTAGGAAATACGAGCAGTACTTC

v_gene: TRBV27
d_gene: TRBD1
j_gene: TRBJ1-2
abundance: once
CDR3aa: CASSFDRAIPWDGYTF
CDR3nt: TGTGCCAGCAGTTTTGACAGGGCCATACCCTGGGATGGCTACACCTTC

v_gene: TRBV9
d_gene: TRBD1
j_gene: TRBJ1-1
abundance: once
CDR3aa: CASSVQGQGGTEAFF
CDR3nt: TGTGCCAGCAGCGTACAGGGACAGGGTGGGACTGAAGCTTTCTTT

v_gene: TRBV28
d_gene: NA
j_gene: TRBJ1-5
abundance: NA
CDR3aa: CASSLGGGNQPQHF
CDR3nt: TGTGCCAGCAGCCTAGGGGGAGGCAATCAGCCCCAGCATTTT

v_gene: TRBV14
d_gene: NA
j_gene: TRBJ1-2
abundance: NA
CDR3aa: CASSPQGFLNYGYTF
CDR3nt: TGTGCCAGCAGCCCGCAGGGGTTCCTTAACTATGGCTACACCTTC

v_gene: TRBV24-1
d_gene: TRBD2
j_gene: TRBJ2-3
abundance: NA
CDR3aa: CATSDLSSGGTDTQYF
CDR3nt: TGTGCCACCAGTGATTTGTCGAGCGGGGGGACAGATACGCAGTATTTT

v_gene: TRBV15
d_gene: NA
j_gene: TRBJ2-7
abundance: NA
CDR3aa: CATSRVRTYEQYF
CDR3nt: TGTGCCACCAGCAGAGTGCGAACCTACGAGCAGTACTTC

v_gene: TRBV7-2
d_gene: NA
j_gene: TRBJ2-3
abundance: NA
CDR3aa: CASSLGLSTDTQYF
CDR3nt: TGTGCCAGCAGCTTAGGTCTAAGCACAGATACGCAGTATTTT

v_gene: TRBV27
d_gene: NA
j_gene: TRBJ1-6
abundance: NA
CDR3aa: CASSPHEAGDSPLHF
CDR3nt: TGTGCCAGCAGTCCACACGAGGCAGGGGATTCACCCCTCCACTTT

v_gene: TRBV5-1
d_gene: NA
j_gene: TRBJ1-4
abundance: once
CDR3aa: CASSFSGTNEKLFF
CDR3nt: TGCGCCAGCAGCTTCTCGGGGACTAATGAAAAACTGTTTTTT

v_gene: TRBV4-3
d_gene: TRBD1
j_gene: TRBJ1-1
abundance: once
CDR3aa: CASSKAGQGGTEAFF
CDR3nt: TGCGCCAGCAGCAAAGCCGGACAGGGCGGTACTGAAGCTTTCTTT

v_gene: TRBV19
d_gene: TRBD2
j_gene: TRBJ2-1
abundance: NA
CDR3aa: CASSMGLAAYNEQFF
CDR3nt: TGTGCCAGTAGTATGGGTCTAGCGGCCTACAATGAGCAGTTCTTC

v_gene: TRBV2
d_gene: NA
j_gene: TRBJ2-2
abundance: NA
CDR3aa: CASSEAFLQGNTGELFF
CDR3nt: TGTGCCAGCAGTGAAGCCTTTTTACAGGGGAACACCGGGGAGCTGTTTTTT

v_gene: TRBV4-3
d_gene: TRBD1
j_gene: TRBJ1-4
abundance: NA
CDR3aa: CASSQGGQSTNEKLFF
CDR3nt: TGCGCCAGCAGCCAGGGGGGACAGTCAACTAATGAAAAACTGTTTTTT

v_gene: TRBV3-1/TRBV3-2
d_gene: NA
j_gene: TRBJ1-3
abundance: NA
CDR3aa: CASSPSVQISGNTIYF
CDR3nt: TGTGCCAGCAGCCCCTCGGTACAGATCTCTGGAAACACCATATATTTT

v_gene: TRBV5-1
d_gene: TRBD1
j_gene: TRBJ1-2
abundance: once
CDR3aa: CASSATATGAPYGYTF
CDR3nt: TGCGCCAGCAGCGCCACGGCAACAGGGGCCCCCTATGGCTACACCTTC

v_gene: TRBV6-5
d_gene: TRBD1
j_gene: TRBJ1-2
abundance: once
CDR3aa: CASSQTGANGYTF
CDR3nt: TGTGCCAGCAGTCAGACAGGGGCCAATGGCTACACCTTC

v_gene: TRBV6-5
d_gene: TRBD1
j_gene: TRBJ2-7
abundance: NA
CDR3aa: CASSSPLGQGTYEQYF
CDR3nt: TGTGCCAGCAGTTCTCCCCTGGGACAGGGAACCTACGAGCAGTACTTC

v_gene: TRBV4-3
d_gene: NA
j_gene: TRBJ1-6
abundance: NA
CDR3aa: CASSQEQSRVLNNSPLHF
CDR3nt: TGCGCCAGCAGCCAAGAGCAATCCAGGGTTCTGAATAATTCACCCCTCCACTTT

v_gene: TRBV9
d_gene: NA
j_gene: TRBJ2-1
abundance: NA
CDR3aa: CASSAPYRLDSHNEQFF
CDR3nt: TGTGCCAGCAGCGCACCGTATAGACTGGACTCGCACAATGAGCAGTTCTTC

v_gene: TRBV6-5
d_gene: TRBD2
j_gene: TRBJ2-7
abundance: NA
CDR3aa: CASRNGGSSYEQYF
CDR3nt: TGTGCCAGCAGGAACGGGGGGAGCTCCTACGAGCAGTACTTC

v_gene: TRBV15
d_gene: TRBD1
j_gene: TRBJ1-3
abundance: NA
CDR3aa: CATSSTGVTGNTIYF
CDR3nt: TGTGCCACCAGCAGTACAGGGGTTACTGGAAACACCATATATTTT

v_gene: TRBV18
d_gene: NA
j_gene: TRBJ2-1
abundance: NA
CDR3aa: CASSLQGRSTYNEQFF
CDR3nt: TGTGCCAGCTCACTTCAGGGTCGCTCGACCTACAATGAGCAGTTCTTC

v_gene: TRBV19
d_gene: TRBD1
j_gene: TRBJ1-1
abundance: NA
CDR3aa: CASSTLQGQDHFF
CDR3nt: TGTGCCAGTAGTACGTTACAGGGACAGGACCATTTCTTT

v_gene: TRBV19
d_gene: NA
j_gene: TRBJ2-5
abundance: once
CDR3aa: CASRPQENQETQYF
CDR3nt: TGTGCCAGTAGACCACAGGAGAACCAAGAGACCCAGTACTTC

v_gene: TRBV4-2
d_gene: TRBD1
j_gene: TRBJ2-1
abundance: NA
CDR3aa: CASSQGETGGNEQFF
CDR3nt: TGTGCCAGCAGCCAGGGGGAGACAGGGGGGAATGAGCAGTTCTTC

v_gene: TRBV7-9
d_gene: TRBD2
j_gene: TRBJ2-5
abundance: NA
CDR3aa: CASSYIAGESETQYF
CDR3nt: TGTGCCAGCAGCTACATAGCGGGAGAATCAGAGACCCAGTACTTC

v_gene: TRBV25-1
d_gene: NA
j_gene: TRBJ2-7
abundance: NA
CDR3aa: CASSESRASRGYF
CDR3nt: TGTGCCAGCAGTGAATCTCGGGCCTCCCGGGGGTACTTC

v_gene: TRBV4-1
d_gene: NA
j_gene: TRBJ2-3
abundance: few
CDR3aa: CASSQGVTDTQYF
CDR3nt: TGCGCCAGCAGCCAAGGAGTCACAGATACGCAGTATTTT

v_gene: TRBV28
d_gene: TRBD1
j_gene: TRBJ2-5
abundance: NA
CDR3aa: CASRRQGQRETQYF
CDR3nt: TGTGCCAGCAGGCGACAGGGACAGCGAGAGACCCAGTACTTC

v_gene: TRBV6-5
d_gene: TRBD1
j_gene: TRBJ1-6
abundance: NA
CDR3aa: CASRTGRVSPLHF
CDR3nt: TGTGCCAGCCGGACAGGGCGGGTTTCACCCCTCCACTTT

v_gene: TRBV15
d_gene: TRBD2
j_gene: TRBJ2-1
abundance: once
CDR3aa: CATSRDRGGLYNEQFF
CDR3nt: TGTGCCACCAGCAGAGATCGGGGGGGGCTCTACAATGAGCAGTTCTTC

v_gene: TRBV6-2/TRBV6-3
d_gene: NA
j_gene: TRBJ2-7
abundance: NA
CDR3aa: CASSSGSYEQYF
CDR3nt: TGTGCCAGCAGCTCCGGTTCCTACGAGCAGTACTTC

v_gene: TRBV29-1
d_gene: NA
j_gene: TRBJ2-1
abundance: NA
CDR3aa: CSVEDQRGGQFF
CDR3nt: TGCAGCGTTGAAGATCAGAGGGGGGGCCAGTTCTTC

v_gene: TRBV7-9
d_gene: TRBD1
j_gene: TRBJ1-5
abundance: NA
CDR3aa: CASSLTGVLHF
CDR3nt: TGTGCCAGCAGCTTGACAGGGGTTCTGCATTTT

v_gene: TRBV27
d_gene: TRBD1
j_gene: TRBJ2-7
abundance: NA
CDR3aa: CASSLDRLNEQYF
CDR3nt: TGTGCCAGCAGTTTGGACAGGCTGAACGAGCAGTACTTC

v_gene: TRBV7-2
d_gene: TRBD1
j_gene: TRBJ1-2
abundance: NA
CDR3aa: CASSLGGQGSANYGYTF
CDR3nt: TGTGCCAGCAGCTTAGGGGGACAGGGGTCAGCTAACTATGGCTACACCTTC

v_gene: TRBV28
d_gene: NA
j_gene: TRBJ1-2
abundance: NA
CDR3aa: CASSFRGWGYTF
CDR3nt: TGTGCCAGCAGTTTTAGGGGGTGGGGCTACACCTTC

v_gene: TRBV28
d_gene: TRBD2
j_gene: TRBJ2-3
abundance: NA
CDR3aa: CASRVGLAGVRPQQYF
CDR3nt: TGTGCCAGCCGAGTGGGACTAGCGGGAGTCAGGCCCCAACAGTATTTT

v_gene: TRBV5-1
d_gene: NA
j_gene: TRBJ1-6
abundance: NA
CDR3aa: CASSVPGVSPLHF
CDR3nt: TGCGCCAGCAGTGTCCCAGGGGTTTCACCCCTCCACTTT

v_gene: TRBV18
d_gene: NA
j_gene: TRBJ1-3
abundance: NA
CDR3aa: CASSPGTPRSGNTIYF
CDR3nt: TGTGCCAGCTCACCCGGGACTCCCCGCTCTGGAAACACCATATATTTT

v_gene: TRBV4-3
d_gene: TRBD1
j_gene: TRBJ2-7
abundance: once
CDR3aa: CASSQHRGPDYEQYF
CDR3nt: TGCGCCAGCAGCCAACACAGGGGGCCCGACTACGAGCAGTACTTC

v_gene: TRBV7-2
d_gene: TRBD2
j_gene: TRBJ2-1
abundance: NA
CDR3aa: CASSSLPRGSSYNEQFF
CDR3nt: TGTGCCAGCAGCTCCCTACCGCGGGGGAGCTCCTACAATGAGCAGTTCTTC

v_gene: TRBV12-5
d_gene: TRBD2
j_gene: TRBJ2-2
abundance: NA
CDR3aa: CASGLKTSGRRGGELFF
CDR3nt: TGTGCTAGTGGTTTGAAGACTAGCGGGAGGCGGGGCGGGGAGCTGTTTTTT

v_gene: TRBV4-2
d_gene: NA
j_gene: TRBJ1-2
abundance: once
CDR3aa: CASSQPDRPNYGYTF
CDR3nt: TGTGCCAGCAGCCAGCCGGACAGACCTAACTATGGCTACACCTTC

v_gene: TRBV4-1
d_gene: NA
j_gene: TRBJ1-6
abundance: NA
CDR3aa: CASSQESLRNSPLHF
CDR3nt: TGCGCCAGCAGCCAAGAGTCCCTGCGGAATTCACCCCTCCACTTT

v_gene: TRBV29-1
d_gene: TRBD1
j_gene: TRBJ2-2
abundance: NA
CDR3aa: CSAVGQGDTGELFF
CDR3nt: TGCAGCGCTGTGGGACAGGGGGACACCGGGGAGCTGTTTTTT

v_gene: TRBV5-5
d_gene: NA
j_gene: TRBJ2-1
abundance: once
CDR3aa: CASSWTTLQFF
CDR3nt: TGTGCCAGCAGCTGGACAACTTTACAGTTCTTC

v_gene: TRBV28
d_gene: TRBD2
j_gene: TRBJ2-3
abundance: NA
CDR3aa: CASSLLNGGGLQYF
CDR3nt: TGTGCCAGCAGTCTGCTAAACGGGGGGGGTTTGCAGTATTTT

v_gene: TRBV28
d_gene: TRBD1
j_gene: TRBJ2-7
abundance: NA
CDR3aa: CATRGTVIYEQYF
CDR3nt: TGTGCCACCAGGGGGACAGTGATCTACGAGCAGTACTTC

v_gene: TRBV5-1
d_gene: TRBD2
j_gene: TRBJ2-1
abundance: once
CDR3aa: CASSQRLAGADEQFF
CDR3nt: TGCGCCAGCAGCCAAAGACTAGCGGGAGCCGATGAGCAGTTCTTC

v_gene: TRBV7-6
d_gene: NA
j_gene: TRBJ2-3
abundance: once
CDR3aa: CASSLAYSGTDTQYF
CDR3nt: TGTGCCAGCAGCTTAGCGTATTCTGGCACAGATACGCAGTATTTT